The 27 T cell receptor beta chains reported below all come from one sample, sequenced in a study of blood T cell repertoires in COVID-19. Some clones are missing from TCRdb's copy, which holds only in-frame ones; the method was immunoSEQ multiplex PCR. The sample lists approximately 220,000 clones, about four fifths seen once, with about 4.8% in the top ten. Specimen: PBMCs or T cells enriched from blood (not recorded which). The receptors stem from a woman between 45 and 65 years old who had been exposed to COVID-19.

The rearrangement links TRBV4-3 to TRBJ1-2; D ambiguous. This CDR3 is 16 amino acids long. The germline CDR1 and CDR2 sequences are LGHNA and YSLEER. V dropped 0 bases and J dropped 6 bases, with 17 bases sitting between them. For the CDR3, the DNA is TGCGCCAGCAGCCAAGAAGGGCGGGTCGGTAAGAATGGCTACACCTTC. It is translated as CASSQEGRVGKNGYTF.

The genes are TRBV9 and TRBJ1-1; 9 positions agree with TRBD1. Trimming took 3 bases from V and 2 from J; bases not matched to a gene: 2. Germline V lookup: CDR1 SGDLS, CDR2 YYNGEE. The length of the CDR3 is 14 residues. DNA of the CDR3: TGTGCCAGCAGCGCGGGACAGGGAAACACTGAAGCTTTCTTT. It codes for CASSAGQGNTEAFF.

V gene TRBV19 combines with J gene TRBJ1-2, with D perhaps matching TRBD1 (6 bases). Germline values: CDR1 LNHDA, CDR2 SQIVND (reference sequence). The CDR3 is 12 amino acids. Trimming pared 5 bases from V and 6 bases from J, leaving 10 bases between. CDR3 coding DNA: TGTGCCAGTAGTCCTGGACAGAATGGCTACACCTTC. This encodes CASSPGQNGYTF.

The rearrangement links TRBV7-2 to TRBJ2-7, with TRBD2 matching over 12 bases. Germline-derived CDR1 and CDR2 are SGHTA and FQGNSA. CDR3 size: 16 residues. The V and J ends lost 3 bases and 6 bases, in that order; junction bases with no gene match: 9. The CDR3 here is CASSFASGGAGAEQYF. In DNA, the CDR3 is TGTGCCAGCAGCTTTGCTAGCGGGGGGGCCGGGGCCGAGCAGTACTTC.

CDR3 loop: CASGQAALGTDTQYF. Written as DNA, the CDR3 is TGTGCTAGTGGCCAAGCCGCCCTGGGCACAGATACGCAGTATTTT. This sequence joins TRBV12-5 and TRBJ2-3; D gene ambiguous. This CDR3 has 15 residues. Between the trimmed V and J ends, which lost 6 bases and 1 base, there was a span of 14 bases. CDR1 LGHNT and CDR2 FRNRAP come from the germline V gene.

The chain combines TRBV28 with TRBJ1-1; D is possibly TRBD1 (6 bases). Germline loops: CDR1 MDHEN, CDR2 SYDVKM. The CDR3 loop spans 14 amino acids. Trimming removed 7 bases at V and 1 base at J, with 13 bases between. The CDR3 region has the DNA TGTGCCAGCACCGAGGACAGTACGAACACTGAAGCTTTCTTT. This translates into CASTEDSTNTEAFF.

The V call is TRBV28, the J call TRBJ1-1; TRBD1 agrees at 8 bases. The CDR3 totals 13 residues. V was pared by 6 bases and J by 4 bases, with 4 bases of the junction left unmatched. Germline CDR1 MDHEN, CDR2 SYDVKM. CDR3 region: CASRSTGGTEAFF. Written as DNA, the CDR3 is TGTGCCAGCAGGAGTACAGGGGGCACTGAAGCTTTCTTT.

The V and J genes are TRBV27 and TRBJ2-1; D is uncertain. The germline V gene has CDR1 MNHEY and CDR2 SMNVEV (reference sequence). The V end was cut by 3 bases, the J end by 8 bases, with 11 bases between. CDR3 length: 13 residues. The CDR3 DNA reads as TGTGCCAGCAGTTTTCCGGGTTGGGATGAGCAGTTCTTC. Protein: CASSFPGWDEQFF.

The rearrangement joins TRBV3-1 (or the pseudogene TRBV3-2) to TRBJ2-3, with unresolved D. Trimming took off 4 bases at V and 2 bases at J, with 4 bases between the two ends. CDR3 length: 12 amino acids. Germline-derived CDR1 and CDR2 are LGHDT and YNNKEL (reference sequence). CDR3 region: CASSLYTDTQYF. As DNA, the CDR3 is TGTGCCAGCAGCCTCTACACAGATACGCAGTATTTT.

There are a few counts of this clone. The chain employs TRBV6-5 and TRBJ1-5; TRBD1 matches 7 bases. The germline V gene encodes CDR1 MNHEY and CDR2 SVGAGI. CDR3 length: 13 amino acids. Trimming took 6 bases from V and 7 from J; bases not matched to a gene: 6. This CDR3 is CASREGAGQPQHF. In nucleotides, the CDR3 is TGTGCCAGCAGAGAGGGGGCAGGGCAGCCCCAGCATTTT.

This chain uses TRBV4-1 with TRBJ1-2, with 11 bases identical to TRBD1. The trim removed 8 bases at V and 0 bases at J, leaving 5 bases unmatched. The V gene's germline CDR1 is MGHRA and CDR2 YSYEKL. The CDR3 covers 15 residues. In DNA form, the CDR3 reads TGCGCCAGCGGTGGGACAGGGGGTTCTAACTATGGCTACACCTTC. Translated, it gives CASGGTGGSNYGYTF.

The CDR3 protein is CASSPEPGKLFF. The CDR3 bases are TGTGCCAGCAGTCCGGAGCCCGGAAAACTGTTTTTT. J is TRBJ1-4 and V is TRBV12-3 or TRBV12-4; D call uncertain. This CDR3 comprises 12 residues. The ends were cut back, 5 bases at V and 10 bases at J, with 11 bases in the middle.

The chain links TRBV2 to TRBJ1-5; a weak D match, TRBD1 (6 bases). Trimming removed 7 bases from V and 1 base from J, with 14 bases in between. The length of the CDR3 is 15 residues. The germline gives CDR1 SNHLY, CDR2 FYNNEI. The CDR3 bases are TGTGCCAGCAAAACGACAGGTATGAGCAATCAGCCCCAGCATTTT. Translated: CASKTTGMSNQPQHF.

This clone has a handful of counts. The J gene is TRBJ2-2, the V gene TRBV6-1; D possibly corresponds to TRBD1 (6 bases). Germline V gene lookup returns CDR1 MNHNS and CDR2 SASEGT. The CDR3 is 16 residues long. Trimming shortened V by 2 bases and J by 3 bases, and 13 bases separated the two germline ends. CDR3 bases: TGTGCCAGCAGTGAAAAAACTTACAGGGACACCGGGGAGCTGTTTTTT. It translates to CASSEKTYRDTGELFF.

This sequence joins TRBV30 and TRBJ1-1, with D perhaps matching TRBD1 (5 bases). Germline CDR1 is GTSNPN and CDR2 is SVGIG (reference sequence). Trimming took 2 bases from V and 0 from J, leaving 10 bases between them. CDR3 length: 14 residues. This chain's CDR3 is CAWSRDSLNTEAFF. CDR3 nucleotide sequence: TGTGCCTGGAGTAGGGACTCTTTGAACACTGAAGCTTTCTTT.

The chain has TRBV9 and TRBJ2-1; D is possibly TRBD2 (5 bases). The V end was cut by 1 base, the J end by 2 bases, with 25 bases between. CDR3 length: 20 amino acids. The germline gives CDR1 SGDLS, CDR2 YYNGEE. The CDR3 loop reads CASSVYPSRGRVSPYNEQFF. CDR3 sequence (DNA): TGTGCCAGCAGCGTATACCCATCTCGGGGTAGGGTCAGTCCCTACAATGAGCAGTTCTTC.

The CDR3 sequence is CASSAGQGLQKTQYF. The CDR3 DNA is TGTGCCAGCAGCGCCGGACAGGGCCTCCAGAAGACCCAGTACTTC. This chain joins TRBV2 and TRBJ2-5; 8 bases line up with TRBD1. V lost 6 bases, J lost 6 bases, and 12 bases stayed unmatched. This CDR3 is built from 15 residues. CDR1 and CDR2 (germline): SNHLY, FYNNEI.

A single count supports this clone. V gene TRBV6-2 or TRBV6-3 combines with J gene TRBJ2-7; TRBD1 is a possible D gene (6 bases). This CDR3 contains 14 residues. In germline, CDR1 is MNHEY, CDR2 SVGEGT. Trimming removed 2 bases at V and 6 bases at J, with 14 bases between. The CDR3 coding sequence is TGTGCCAGCAGTTACGTCGAGGGCAGGGGCGAGCAGTACTTC. Amino acid sequence: CASSYVEGRGEQYF.

The rearrangement joins TRBV5-6 to TRBJ2-1; a possible D gene is TRBD2 (5 bases). Germline V gives CDR1 SGHDT, CDR2 YYEEEE. The V and J ends lost 3 bases and 7 bases respectively, with 17 bases between them. The CDR3 covers 15 residues. CDR3 DNA: TGTGCCAGCAGCTCAACACTAGTTAGCAGAAATGAGCAGTTCTTC. Translating gives CASSSTLVSRNEQFF.

The rearrangement links TRBV28 to TRBJ1-1; D is uncertain. This CDR3 is built from 13 residues. Deletions cut 8 bases from V and 4 bases from J, with 14 bases between. CDR1 MDHEN and CDR2 SYDVKM come from the germline V gene. This chain's CDR3 is CASASPGGTEAFF. Here the CDR3 DNA reads TGTGCCAGCGCCTCCCCAGGTGGCACTGAAGCTTTCTTT.

CDR3 amino acids: CASSGPALQGLPYEQYF. CDR3 bases: TGTGCCAGCAGCGGCCCCGCTTTACAGGGATTGCCCTACGAGCAGTACTTC. This chain joins TRBV21-1 and TRBJ2-7; no DNA check was done on the table's D call, TRBD1. TRBV21-1 is designated a pseudogene. The CDR3 consists of 17 residues.

The chain carries TRBV25-1 and TRBJ2-7; 10 bases are shared with TRBD1. V dropped 4 bases and J dropped 5; count of bases not matched to a gene: 2. Per germline, CDR1 MGHDK and CDR2 SYGVNS. CDR3 size: 13 residues. CDR3 sequence: CASSGDRGHEQYF. CDR3 nucleotide sequence: TGTGCCAGCAGTGGGGACAGGGGACACGAGCAGTACTTC.

This chain uses TRBV12-3 or TRBV12-4 with TRBJ1-1, with D perhaps TRBD1 (6 bases). CDR3 length: 13 amino acids. V gave up 5 bases and J gave up 2 bases, with 9 bases separating them. CDR3 sequence reads: CASSIGTNTEAFF. The CDR3 nucleotides are TGTGCCAGCAGTATCGGGACAAACACTGAAGCTTTCTTT.

The V call is TRBV5-8, the J call TRBJ2-3; 9 bases are a match to TRBD2. This CDR3 comprises 15 residues. Trimming took 4 bases from V and 3 from J; bases not matched to a gene: 6. The germline V gene encodes CDR1 SGHTS and CDR2 YDEGEE. The CDR3 loop reads CASSAPGLATDTQYF. The CDR3 DNA reads as TGTGCCAGCAGCGCGCCGGGACTAGCTACAGATACGCAGTATTTT.

The chain employs TRBV3-1 (or the pseudogene TRBV3-2) and TRBJ1-5; 8 nucleotides align to TRBD1. J gave up 10 bases and V 1 base, and 3 bases lay outside the gene matches. This CDR3 comprises 13 residues. Germline CDR1 reads LGHDT; CDR2 reads YNNKEL (reference sequence). Here the CDR3 DNA reads TGTGCCAGCAGCCAAGGACAGGGGATCCCCCAGCATTTT. It encodes CASSQGQGIPQHF.

This chain links TRBV4-1 with TRBJ1-2; D ambiguous. Germline assignment: CDR1 MGHRA and CDR2 YSYEKL. Trimming pared 3 bases from V and 4 bases from J, leaving 15 bases between. The CDR3 extends over 15 amino acids. CDR3 region: CASSHRFITAYGYTF. The CDR3 DNA follows: TGCGCCAGCAGCCACCGATTCATTACAGCCTATGGCTACACCTTC.

The gene calls are TRBV6-5 and TRBJ2-2, with 7 bases lining up with TRBD1. The CDR3 spans 14 residues. The germline V gene encodes CDR1 MNHEY and CDR2 SVGAGI. The ends lost 10 bases at V and 6 bases at J; junction bases unmatched: 11. The CDR3 sequence: CATRRSQGAGELFF. The CDR3 DNA sequence: TGTGCCACCCGTCGCAGCCAGGGGGCCGGGGAGCTGTTTTTT.